This entry lists 10 T cell receptor beta chains sequenced from one sample in a study of T cell responses to AZD1222 COVID-19 vaccine (TCRdb year 2021). Library method: the immunoSEQ multiplex PCR assay. Sourced from immuneACCESS, this table was stored by TCRdb with only in-frame sequences that have V and J called. A share of the clones is absent; for the studies checked, an unresolved V gene accounts for under half, and the remainder has no known explanation. The sample has roughly 120,000 clones on record, roughly 86% of them singletons. The top ten clonotypes cover roughly 13% of the sample. The intended sense of this specimen's time point label: baseline before first vaccination. The sample's treatment or condition, from its label and the paper: meningococcal conjugate vaccine given as trial control. Sequences were derived from peripheral blood, sampled on day 0 of MenACWY control vaccination. The receptor source for this set is an adult in good health.

The chain uses TRBV6-5 and TRBJ2-2; 7 nucleotides agree with TRBD2. The germline CDR1 and CDR2 sequences are MNHEY and SVGAGI. CDR3 length equals 15 residues. J gave up 4 bases and V 6 bases, and 8 bases lay outside the gene matches. The CDR3 bases are TGTGCCAGCAGGCGGACAAGCGGGGCCACCGGGGAGCTGTTTTTT. It is translated as CASRRTSGATGELFF.

J is TRBJ2-5 and V is TRBV19, with no clear D. V was shortened by 6 bases and J by 5 bases, with 10 bases between the two germline ends. The CDR3 runs to 12 residues. Germline V CDR1 and CDR2: LNHDA, SQIVND (reference sequence). The CDR3 DNA sequence: TGTGCCAGTAGCTTCGGACGGGAGACCCAGTACTTC. Translating gives CASSFGRETQYF.

The genes are TRBV10-3 and TRBJ2-7, with 8 bases matching TRBD2. The germline gives CDR1 ENHRY, CDR2 SYGVKD. The CDR3 spans 12 residues. J was trimmed by 5 bases and V by 11 bases; bases with no gene match: 8. CDR3 in amino acids: CARERGGHEQYF. CDR3 bases: TGTGCCCGCGAACGGGGGGGCCACGAGCAGTACTTC.

About this clone itself: In the same sample, other DNA sequences code for this CDR3. DNA for the CDR3: TGTGCCAGCAGTGGGACAGGCAGCAATCAGCCCCAGCATTTT. Its protein product is CASSGTGSNQPQHF. The chain employs TRBV2 and TRBJ1-5, with 7 bases that match TRBD1. Germline loops: CDR1 SNHLY, CDR2 FYNNEI. The CDR3 runs 14 residues. V lost 4 bases to trimming and J lost 1 base; unmatched junction nucleotides: 1.

The chain has TRBV6-4 and TRBJ2-3, with D possibly TRBD1 on 5 matching bases. Germline V lookup: CDR1 MRHNA, CDR2 SNTAGT. The V end lost 6 bases, the J end lost 1 base, and 11 bases lay between the germline ends. The CDR3 loop spans 14 amino acids. The CDR3 DNA follows: TGTGCCAGCAGCCCCCAGGGTGGCACAGATACGCAGTATTTT. It specifies CASSPQGGTDTQYF.

The chain combines TRBV4-2 with TRBJ2-1; TRBD2 agrees at 10 bases. Germline CDR1 reads LGHNA; CDR2 reads YNFKEQ. Unmatched junction bases numbered 16, after V lost 4 bases and J lost 1 base. The CDR3 has 20 residues. The CDR3 DNA is TGTGCCAGCAGCCCCGGACCCTCTAGCGGGGGCCGATTATCCTACAATGAGCAGTTCTTC. Amino acid sequence: CASSPGPSSGGRLSYNEQFF.

This clone has only a few counts. V gene TRBV30 combines with J gene TRBJ2-7; no clear D gene. This CDR3 has 12 residues. The V gene's germline CDR1 is GTSNPN and CDR2 SVGIG (reference sequence). Trimming stripped 3 bases from V and 2 bases from J, with 8 bases between. CDR3 in amino acids: CAWSPEPYEQYF. As DNA, the CDR3 is TGTGCCTGGAGCCCAGAGCCCTACGAGCAGTACTTC.

The chain links TRBV6-6 to TRBJ2-5, with unresolved D. The CDR3 has 14 amino acids. Trimming removed 2 bases at V and 5 bases at J, with 12 bases between. Germline V gene data show CDR1 as MNHNY and CDR2 as SVGAGI (reference sequence). The CDR3 reads CASSYGRNKETQYF. The CDR3 nucleotides read TGTGCCAGCAGTTACGGCAGGAACAAGGAGACCCAGTACTTC.

This clone appeared a few times. The genes are TRBV19 and TRBJ2-5; the match to TRBD1 covers 7 bases. Trimming at V came to 5 bases and at J to 5 bases, leaving 11 bases not matched to a gene. From germline, CDR1 is LNHDA and CDR2 SQIVND (reference sequence). This CDR3 has 15 amino acids. CDR3 in DNA: TGTGCCAGTAGTCTACGGGACAGACCCCGGGAGACCCAGTACTTC. Translated, it gives CASSLRDRPRETQYF.

The chain uses TRBV9 and TRBJ1-5; D call uncertain. Per germline, CDR1 SGDLS and CDR2 YYNGEE. The CDR3 totals 13 residues. Trimming left V 0 bases short and J 5 bases short, with 6 bases between. The CDR3 region has the DNA TGTGCCAGCAGCGTAGCGGTCGATCAGCCCCAGCATTTT. Encoded protein: CASSVAVDQPQHF.